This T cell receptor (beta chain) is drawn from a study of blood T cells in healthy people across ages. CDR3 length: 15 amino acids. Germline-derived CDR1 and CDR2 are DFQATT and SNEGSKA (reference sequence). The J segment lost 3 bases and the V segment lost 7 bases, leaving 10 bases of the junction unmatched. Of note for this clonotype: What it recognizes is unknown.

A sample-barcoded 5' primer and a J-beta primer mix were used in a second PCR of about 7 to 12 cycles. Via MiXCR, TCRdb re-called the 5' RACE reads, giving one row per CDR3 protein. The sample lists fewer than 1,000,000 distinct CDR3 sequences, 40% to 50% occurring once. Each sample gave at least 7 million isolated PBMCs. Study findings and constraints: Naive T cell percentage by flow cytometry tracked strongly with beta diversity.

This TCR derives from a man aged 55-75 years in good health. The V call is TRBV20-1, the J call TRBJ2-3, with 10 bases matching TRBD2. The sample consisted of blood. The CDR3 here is CSERERGGWTDTQYF. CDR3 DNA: TGCAGTGAAAGGGAGCGGGGGGGCTGGACAGATACGCAGTATTTT.